The 8 T cell receptor beta chains given below trace back to one sample, sequenced in a study of metastatic and nonmetastatic thyroid tumors. Prior to thyroid surgery, none of the patients had received any treatment. TCRdb re-processed the PCR reads through MiXCR. The sample consists of about 11,000 clones, more than 25% of them appearing once. Sequencing input: tumor tissue. The receptors stem from a female donor with papillary thyroid cancer or a benign thyroid nodule (not recorded which). Some clones in this sample may be carry-over from other donors' samples.

The chain joins TRBV12-3 or TRBV12-4 to TRBJ2-1; D may be TRBD1 or TRBD2 (5 bases each). Trimming pared 6 bases from V and 9 bases from J, leaving 15 bases between. This CDR3 is built from 13 residues. The chain's CDR3 is CASSGAGRGEQFF. In nucleotides, the CDR3 is TGTGCCAGCAGCGGGGCAGGTAGGGGTGAGCAGTTCTTC.

This clone was seen more than once but under ten times. The V call is TRBV6-5, the J call TRBJ1-5; D is ambiguous. The CDR3 has 14 residues. The germline CDR1 and CDR2 sequences are MNHEY and SVGAGI. V was clipped by 2 bases and J by 5 bases, with 10 bases between them. The CDR3, as DNA: TGTGCCAGCAGTTACCTCGGCAACTATCAGCCCCAGCATTTT. Translated, it gives CASSYLGNYQPQHF.

Judged by abundance, this clone is medium-sized (0.01 to 0.1%). The chain uses TRBV12-3 or TRBV12-4 and TRBJ2-2; TRBD2 might be the D (5 bases). The V end was cut by 1 base, the J end by 7 bases, with 13 bases between. CDR3 size: 15 residues. The CDR3 spells CASSLGVGRGGELFF. CDR3 bases: TGTGCCAGCAGTTTAGGGGTCGGACGGGGCGGGGAGCTGTTTTTT.

Comment on this clone: One end of the junction varies from germline; a read error may be responsible. The chain joins TRBV7-6 to TRBJ2-3, with D perhaps given as TRBD1 or TRBD2 (5 bases each). Per germline, CDR1 SGHVS and CDR2 FNYEAQ. CDR3 size: 14 residues. In nucleotides, the CDR3 is TGTGCCAGCAGCTTAGGACGGGGCATAGATACACAGTATTTT. It translates to CASSLGRGIDTQYF.

This clone has only one observation. The V gene is TRBV3-1, the J gene TRBJ1-2; 7 bases agree with TRBD1. V trimming: 4 bases; J trimming: 8 bases; junction bases outside the gene matches: 4. The germline CDR1 and CDR2 sequences are LGHDT and YNNKEL (reference sequence). The CDR3 is 12 residues long. DNA for the CDR3: TGTGCCAGCAGCCGAGACAGGGACGGCTACACCTTC. Protein: CASSRDRDGYTF.

J is TRBJ2-7 and V is TRBV20-1, with TRBD2 as a possible D gene (7 bases). The CDR3 is made up of 19 amino acids. Looked up from germline, CDR1 is DFQATT and CDR2 is SNEGSKA (reference sequence). The V and J ends lost 0 bases and 3 bases respectively, with 27 bases between them. CDR3 sequence: CSAREGTPHSGVAIYEQYF. CDR3 DNA sequence: TGCAGTGCTAGAGAAGGGACACCACACAGCGGGGTAGCTATCTACGAGCAGTACTTC.

The sample holds a few counts of this clone. The V and J genes are TRBV7-3 and TRBJ2-7; tentatively, D is TRBD1 (6 bases). The germline V and J ends were trimmed by 1 base and 1 base, with 11 bases remaining between them. Germline lookup yields CDR1 SGHTA and CDR2 FQGTGA. The CDR3 is 15 residues long. The CDR3 reads CASSLSGGLSYEQYF. Here the CDR3 DNA reads TGTGCCAGCAGCTTAAGTGGGGGCTTATCCTACGAGCAGTACTTC.

This rearrangement joins TRBV30 to TRBJ2-7; 7 nucleotides align to TRBD1. CDR1 and CDR2 from the germline V gene are GTSNPN and SVGIG (reference sequence). The CDR3 totals 14 residues. The junction had 7 bases not matched to a gene; V was cut back by 1 base and J by 4 bases. CDR3 nucleotide sequence: TGTGCCTGGAGTGCCGACAGGGTGTTTTACGAGCAGTACTTC. Encoded protein: CAWSADRVFYEQYF.